The text below deals with one T cell receptor beta chain. Germline lookup yields CDR1 SGDLS and CDR2 YYNGEE. J gave up 6 bases and V 0 bases, and 8 bases lay outside the gene matches. The CDR3 runs to 18 residues. The data stem from a study of blood T cell repertoires in COVID-19. The wider study: Samples representing acute and convalescent COVID-19 were sourced from the United States, Italy and Spain.

Original handling: Reference gene primer amplification gave nucleated cell count estimates. The method was immunoSEQ multiplex PCR; TCRdb's version includes in-frame clones alone and lacks a portion of them. V and J calls and clone size are given by that table; D and trimming were obtained from the DNA. The data show 150,000 or so clones, with more than 80% seen just once and about 0.57% held by the top ten. The clonotype originates from a man aged 45-65 years with acute or convalescent COVID-19. The chain employs TRBV9 and TRBJ2-1; TRBD2 matches at 14 bases. Input material: peripheral blood. The CDR3: CASSVAGTSGGRGNEQFF. CDR3 bases: TGTGCCAGCAGCGTAGCCGGGACTAGCGGGGGACGGGGCAATGAGCAGTTCTTC. The variable domain in full, with the rest retrieved from reference TRBV9 and TRBJ2-1, is DSGVTQTPKHLITATGQRVTLRCSPRSGDLSVYWYQQSLDQGLQFLIQYYNGEERAKGNILERFSAQQFPDLHSELNLSSLELGDSALYFCASSVAGTSGGRGNEQFFGPGTRLTVL.